This T cell receptor (beta chain) was recovered during a study of blood T cell repertoires in COVID-19. Study-level background: Acute-phase and convalescent COVID-19 samples originated in the United States, Italy and Spain.

This CDR3 is 11 amino acids long. Trimming shortened V by 3 bases and J by 2 bases, and 5 bases separated the two germline ends. Germline lookup yields CDR1 DFQATT and CDR2 SNEGSKA (reference sequence). Across 20 to 25 US areas, participants ranged in age from about 18 to 90 years. Cohorts were based on clinical histories the participants reported. Symptom resolution, clearance, or two negative PCRs marked the recovered donors of Cohort 3. This clone has a handful of counts. In the same sample, other DNA sequences code for this CDR3. Data came from immunoSEQ multiplex PCR; TCRdb stores just in-frame clones and leaves some out. Altogether roughly 320,000 clones are present, about nine tenths being singletons, with the ten largest covering about 4.2%.

The chain combines TRBV20-1 with TRBJ2-7; D gene ambiguous. This TCR came from a man between 25 and 39 years old who had recovered from COVID-19. Material: PBMCs or T cells enriched from blood (not recorded which). The chain's CDR3 is CSARTTYEQYF. CDR3 bases: TGCAGTGCTAGGACAACCTACGAGCAGTACTTC.